The 23 T cell receptor beta chains given below trace back to one sample, sequenced in a study of spatial heterogeneity in lung cancer. Time point of the sample: sample taken at primary tumor resection. Tumor, nontumor lung or frozen PBMC supplied whole RNA, sequenced without sorting. TCRdb re-analysed the 5' RACE reads in MiXCR, keeping a single row per CDR3 protein. In the table there are about 50,000 distinct CDR3 sequences, 6% to 9.5% of which are singletons. Sequenced material: PBMCs, taken at surgery. The receptor source for this set is a female donor with early-stage non-small cell lung cancer.

This clonotype was detected many times. The chain uses TRBV27 and TRBJ1-5, with a weak D call TRBD1 (5 bases). Germline V CDR1 and CDR2: MNHEY, SMNVEV (reference sequence). V lost 5 bases and J lost 4, with 12 bases in between. The CDR3 has 14 residues. The CDR3 loop is CASSVGTDNQPQHF. DNA for the CDR3: TGTGCCAGCAGTGTTGGGACCGATAATCAGCCCCAGCATTTT.

This clonotype was found many times. The chain uses TRBV20-1 and TRBJ1-1; D is unresolved. V shed 0 bases and J shed 5 bases, with 4 bases lying between them. Germline V gene sequence: CDR1 DFQATT, CDR2 SNEGSKA (reference sequence). The CDR3 consists of 11 residues. CDR3 nucleotides: TGCAGTGCTAGAGAATCGACTGAAGCTTTCTTT. This encodes CSARESTEAFF.

This clonotype showed up many times. V usage is TRBV7-2 and J usage is TRBJ1-1; D gene uncertain. V lost 5 bases to trimming and J lost 4 bases, with 14 bases between them. CDR1 SGHTA and CDR2 FQGNSA come from the germline V gene. CDR3 length equals 14 residues. CDR3 amino acids: CASSLRNLGTEAFF. The CDR3 DNA sequence: TGTGCCAGCAGCCTCAGAAACCTGGGCACTGAAGCTTTCTTT.

This clonotype was seen only a few times. V is TRBV5-8 and J is TRBJ2-2; no reliable D call. The CDR3 contains 15 residues. Germline V gives CDR1 SGHTS, CDR2 YDEGEE. The V and J ends lost 0 bases and 5 bases respectively, with 11 bases between them. The CDR3 DNA follows: TGTGCCAGCAGCTTGGTCCGGCTAAGAACCGGGGAGCTGTTTTTT. It specifies CASSLVRLRTGELFF.

This clonotype came up many times. The V call is TRBV19, the J call TRBJ2-2; tentative D call: TRBD1 (5 bases). Germline V gives CDR1 LNHDA, CDR2 SQIVND (reference sequence). Between the trimmed V and J ends, which lost 8 bases and 0 bases, there was a span of 7 bases. CDR3 length: 13 residues. CDR3 loop: CASGAPNTGELFF. In DNA, the CDR3 is TGTGCCAGTGGGGCGCCGAACACCGGGGAGCTGTTTTTT.

Comments on this clonotype: A much more abundant neighbour one base away suggests this may be a read error. The gene calls are TRBV16 and TRBJ2-3; D gene uncertain. In germline, CDR1 is KGHSY, CDR2 FQNENV. Trimming left V 4 bases short and J 2 bases short, with 10 bases between. This CDR3 is 14 amino acids long. CDR3 amino acids: CASSRSSHTDTQYF. The CDR3 DNA reads as TGTGCCAGCAGCCGATCTTCCCACACAGATACGCAGTATTTT.

This clonotype has ten or more counts. The chain couples TRBV7-2 to TRBJ2-7; a weak D match, TRBD1 (5 bases). Germline-derived CDR1 and CDR2 are SGHTA and FQGNSA. V lost 1 base and J lost 6, with 16 bases in between. This CDR3 spans 15 amino acids. CDR3 coding DNA: TGTGCCAGCAGCTTAGATACCCCCGAAAGGGGCGAGCAGTACTTC. It specifies CASSLDTPERGEQYF.

This rearrangement joins TRBV3-1 to TRBJ2-7, with TRBD1 identical over 9 bases. J lost 1 base, V lost 4 bases, and 5 bases had no gene match. The CDR3 runs to 15 residues. Germline CDR1 is LGHDT and CDR2 is YNNKEL (reference sequence). The CDR3 sequence: CASSRGTGKSYEQYF. DNA for the CDR3: TGTGCCAGCAGCCGAGGGACAGGGAAATCCTACGAGCAGTACTTC.

This chain joins TRBV5-1 and TRBJ2-7; D might be TRBD1 or TRBD2, each matching 6 bases. Germline V gene lookup returns CDR1 SGHRS and CDR2 YFSETQ. V lost 5 bases and J 3 bases, leaving 15 bases between the germline ends. The CDR3 consists of 14 residues. The CDR3 region is CASSKGGAGYEQYF. CDR3 coding DNA: TGCGCCAGCAGTAAGGGGGGCGCGGGCTACGAGCAGTACTTC.

The gene calls are TRBV7-2 and TRBJ2-7; 10 bases line up with TRBD1. The germline gives CDR1 SGHTA, CDR2 FQGNSA. This CDR3 has 14 residues. Trimming at V came to 6 bases and at J to 5 bases, leaving 7 bases not matched to a gene. CDR3 bases: TGTGCCAGCAGTAGGGACAGGGGACTCCACGAGCAGTACTTC. Translating gives CASSRDRGLHEQYF.

This clonotype was recorded at least ten times. The chain recombines TRBV4-3 with TRBJ1-1; D gene unclear. The CDR3 spans 15 residues. V lost 2 bases, J lost 0 bases, and 10 bases lay in between. Germline V gene lookup returns CDR1 LGHNA and CDR2 YSLEER. CDR3: CASSQSASMNTEAFF. In DNA form, the CDR3 reads TGCGCCAGCAGCCAATCGGCCAGCATGAACACTGAAGCTTTCTTT.

In this sample, this clonotype turned up many times. V usage is TRBV20-1 and J usage is TRBJ1-2; TRBD1 is a possible D gene (5 bases). CDR3 length: 13 amino acids. Trimming took 0 bases from V and 4 from J, leaving 9 bases between them. The germline V gene encodes CDR1 DFQATT and CDR2 SNEGSKA (reference sequence). Here the CDR3 reads CSARDGTLYGYTF. In DNA, the CDR3 is TGCAGTGCTAGAGACGGGACCCTCTATGGCTACACCTTC.

This clonotype occurred many times. The J gene is TRBJ2-6, the V gene TRBV10-3; 8 bases map to TRBD1. After removal of 4 bases from V and 0 bases from J, the junction contained 8 bases not matched to a gene. CDR3 length: 18 residues. CDR1 ENHRY and CDR2 SYGVKD come from the germline V gene. The CDR3 DNA follows: TGTGCCATCAGTGCGGCGGGACAGGCCGGCTCTGGGGCCAACGTCCTGACTTTC. Translation gives CAISAAGQAGSGANVLTF.

This clonotype was detected many times. The V and J genes are TRBV18 and TRBJ1-6; D is undetermined. Trimming took off 6 bases at V and 7 bases at J, with 16 bases between the two ends. This CDR3 has 15 residues. The germline CDR1 and CDR2 sequences are KGHSH and LQKENI. The chain's CDR3 is CASSPDSVGNSPLHF. The CDR3 DNA reads TGTGCCAGCTCGCCCGACTCCGTCGGGAATTCACCCCTCCACTTT.

There are many counts of this clonotype. The rearrangement links TRBV7-9 to TRBJ2-1, with 8 bases matching TRBD1. The CDR3 loop spans 17 amino acids. The V segment lost 0 bases and the J segment 4 bases; nucleotides outside the gene matches: 8. Per germline, CDR1 SEHNR and CDR2 FQNEAQ (reference sequence). CDR3 sequence reads: CASSLALTGQGYNEQFF. In DNA, the CDR3 is TGTGCCAGCAGCTTAGCGCTCACCGGACAGGGATACAATGAGCAGTTCTTC.

At least ten counts were recorded for this clonotype. The rearrangement joins TRBV3-1 to TRBJ1-2, with D perhaps TRBD1 (6 bases). Germline V gene data show CDR1 as LGHDT and CDR2 as YNNKEL (reference sequence). The V end lost 6 bases, the J end lost 7 bases, and 15 bases lay between the germline ends. The CDR3 covers 13 residues. The CDR3 loop is CASRANRDGGYTF. In nucleotides, the CDR3 is TGTGCCAGCAGGGCAAACAGGGATGGTGGCTACACCTTC.

This clonotype was observed a handful of times. The chain uses TRBV7-8 and TRBJ2-1, with 7 bases matching TRBD1. Germline V CDR1 and CDR2: SGHVS, FQNEAQ. The CDR3 spans 15 residues. The V and J ends lost 5 bases and 4 bases, in that order; junction bases with no gene match: 8. CDR3 bases: TGTGCCAGCAGCAGAGGGACAGAATATTACAATGAGCAGTTCTTC. Residues: CASSRGTEYYNEQFF. The entire variable domain, with the rest obtained from reference TRBV7-8 and TRBJ2-1, is as follows: GAGVSQSPRYKVAKRGQDVALRCDPISGHVSLFWYQQALGQGPEFLTYFQNEAQLDKSGLPSDRFFAERPEGSVSTLKIQRTQQEDSAVYLCASSRGTEYYNEQFFGPGTRLTVL.

This clonotype was found many times. This chain uses TRBV7-6 with TRBJ2-7; D remains ambiguous. The CDR3 totals 15 residues. Between the trimmed V and J ends, which lost 0 bases and 0 bases, there was a span of 9 bases. Germline CDR1 SGHVS, CDR2 FNYEAQ. As DNA, the CDR3 is TGTGCCAGCAGCTTAGCAGAGACAAGCTCCTACGAGCAGTACTTC. Translated, it gives CASSLAETSSYEQYF.

The chain employs TRBV7-8 and TRBJ2-1; TRBD2 agrees at 7 bases. There are 15 residues in the CDR3. V lost 5 bases to trimming and J lost 15 bases; unmatched junction nucleotides: 19. Germline CDR1 reads SGHVS; CDR2 reads FQNEAQ. This CDR3 is CASSQNIDSAGGLFF. CDR3 DNA: TGTGCCAGCAGCCAAAATATAGACAGCGCCGGGGGGTTGTTCTTC.

This clonotype turned up a few times. This chain joins TRBV20-1 and TRBJ2-3; 11 positions agree with TRBD2. Germline lookup yields CDR1 DFQATT and CDR2 SNEGSKA (reference sequence). CDR3 size: 16 residues. V shed 1 base and J 2 bases; nucleotides not matched to a gene: 5. The CDR3 sequence: CSARGASGGPTDTQYF. The DNA for the CDR3 is TGCAGTGCTAGAGGAGCTAGCGGGGGGCCCACAGATACGCAGTATTTT.

This clonotype was seen repeatedly, ten times or more. The chain is built from TRBV3-1 and TRBJ2-5, with TRBD2 matching over 7 bases. CDR1 LGHDT and CDR2 YNNKEL come from the germline V gene (reference sequence). The CDR3 has 14 residues. Trimming cost V 4 bases and J 2 bases; bases outside gene matches: 4. This chain's CDR3 is CASSRWRGQETQYF. The CDR3 DNA reads as TGTGCCAGCAGCCGCTGGCGGGGGCAAGAGACCCAGTACTTC.

The chain employs TRBV7-2 and TRBJ2-3, with no clear D. Deletions cut 2 bases from V and 2 bases from J, with 11 bases between. Germline lookup yields CDR1 SGHTA and CDR2 FQGNSA. CDR3 length: 15 residues. The CDR3 is CASSLNSHYTDTQYF. The CDR3, as DNA: TGTGCCAGCAGCTTAAACAGCCATTACACAGATACGCAGTATTTT. Using reference TRBV7-2 and TRBJ2-3 for the parts outside the CDR3, the full variable domain is GAGVSQSPSNKVTEKGKDVELRCDPISGHTALYWYRQSLGQGLEFLIYFQGNSAPDKSGLPSDRFSAERTGGSVSTLTIQRTQQEDSAVYLCASSLNSHYTDTQYFGPGTRLTVL.

A few counts support this clonotype. The genes are TRBV27 and TRBJ1-6; D is undetermined. CDR1 is MNHEY, CDR2 SMNVEV, per germline (reference sequence). CDR3 length equals 15 residues. Trimming cost V 5 bases and J 2 bases, with 10 bases left between them. The CDR3: CASSGAMAYNSPLHF. The CDR3 DNA is TGTGCCAGCAGTGGAGCAATGGCCTATAATTCACCCCTCCACTTT.